Sequencing of this T cell receptor (beta chain) was carried out in a study of blood T cell repertoires in COVID-19. Deletions cut 6 bases from V and 11 bases from J, with 26 bases between. Per the germline V gene, CDR1 is SGHNT and CDR2 is YENEEA. The CDR3 loop spans 15 amino acids. Authors' data handling: By means of reference gene primer amplification, nucleated cell counts were estimated. Here immunoSEQ multiplex PCR was the method, and the copy in TCRdb shows in-frame clones only, minus some. The DNA was the basis for D and trimming; V, J and clone size are from that table. This sample has roughly 290,000 clones; 70% to 90% occur once, and the top ten carry 3.5% to 5.5%.

The TCR comes from a woman in her 30s who had recovered from COVID-19. J is TRBJ2-7 and V is TRBV11-3; perhaps TRBD1 as D (6 bases). Sequencing was done on a sample of PBMCs or T cells enriched from blood (not recorded which). DNA for the CDR3: TGTGCCAGCAGGCAAAGGCTGGGGGCGGTAGGGGATGAGTACTTC. Its protein product is CASRQRLGAVGDEYF.